The 26 T cell receptor beta chains reported below all come from one sample, sequenced in a study of blood T cell repertoires in COVID-19 (dated by TCRdb to the early 2020s). Libraries were constructed by the immunoSEQ multiplex PCR assay. Sourced from immuneACCESS, this table was stored by TCRdb with only in-frame sequences that have V and J called. A share of the clones is absent; for the studies checked, an unresolved V gene accounts for under half, and the remainder has no known explanation. This sample is represented by about 270,000 clones; around 92% of them were singletons. The ten largest make up about 2.5% of the sample. Sequencing was done on a sample of peripheral blood. All receptors come from a young adult with COVID-19, enrolled during active disease.

The count of this clone is one. The chain employs TRBV18 and TRBJ1-5, with TRBD1 matching over 8 bases. This CDR3 has 14 amino acids. The V gene's germline CDR1 is KGHSH and CDR2 LQKENI. Germline trimming cut 3 bases from V and 3 bases from J; bases unmatched to any gene: 1. The CDR3 coding sequence is TGTGCCAGCTCACCGACAGGGGACAATCAGCCCCAGCATTTT. This sequence encodes CASSPTGDNQPQHF. The whole variable domain, remainder taken from reference TRBV18 and TRBJ1-5, is NAGVMQNPRHLVRRRGQEARLRCSPMKGHSHVYWYRQLPEEGLKFMVYLQKENIIDESGMPKERFSAEFPKEGPSILRIQQVVRGDSAAYFCASSPTGDNQPQHFGDGTRLSIL.

On this clone itself: The junction does not match germline at one end; this may be a read error. This sequence joins TRBV13 and TRBJ1-1; D is perhaps TRBD1 (6 bases). Germline lookup yields CDR1 PRHDT and CDR2 FYEKMQ (reference sequence). The CDR3 has 14 residues. The CDR3 coding sequence is TGTGCCAGCAGCCTAGGGTCCAGGGGCACTGAAGCTTTCTTT. This sequence encodes CASSLGSRGTEAFF.

The V call is TRBV4-1, the J call TRBJ2-2; 9 bases are a match to TRBD1. There are 17 residues in the CDR3. The junction had 8 bases not matched to a gene; V was cut back by 0 bases and J by 6 bases. Germline V gene lookup returns CDR1 MGHRA and CDR2 YSYEKL. The CDR3 loop reads CASSQESGTGLAGELFF. Written as DNA, the CDR3 is TGCGCCAGCAGCCAAGAGTCAGGGACAGGGTTGGCCGGGGAGCTGTTTTTT.

For the CDR3, the DNA is TGTGCCAGCAGTTTTACCCTAGCGGGACTGAGGGAGCAGTTCTTC. Amino acids: CASSFTLAGLREQFF. The chain couples TRBV27 to TRBJ2-1; TRBD2 aligns across 9 bases. This CDR3 region has 15 residues. CDR1 is MNHEY and CDR2 is SMNVEV in the germline V gene (reference sequence). V shed 3 bases and J 10 bases; nucleotides not matched to a gene: 10.

The chain employs TRBV27 and TRBJ1-2; 7 bases are shared with TRBD1. Germline trimming cut 4 bases from V and 3 bases from J; bases unmatched to any gene: 8. Germline V lookup: CDR1 MNHEY, CDR2 SMNVEV (reference sequence). The CDR3 runs to 15 residues. This CDR3 is CASSSQTGWDYGYTF. DNA of the CDR3: TGTGCCAGCAGTTCCCAGACAGGGTGGGACTATGGCTACACCTTC.

The chain recombines TRBV6-5 with TRBJ1-1; 7 positions agree with TRBD1. The J segment lost 0 bases and the V segment lost 4 bases, leaving 5 bases of the junction unmatched. Per the germline V gene, CDR1 is MNHEY and CDR2 is SVGAGI. CDR3 length: 15 amino acids. For the CDR3, the DNA is TGTGCCAGCAGTTCCCCGGACAGGATGAACACTGAAGCTTTCTTT. Its translation: CASSSPDRMNTEAFF.

The chain couples TRBV30 to TRBJ1-2; D gene uncertain. Germline assignment: CDR1 GTSNPN and CDR2 SVGIG (reference sequence). The CDR3 totals 12 residues. With 2 bases removed from V and 5 bases from J, the gap between germline ends came to 9 bases. CDR3 bases: TGTGCCTGGAGTTCTGAGAGGTATGGCTACACCTTC. Its translation: CAWSSERYGYTF.

The chain combines TRBV4-2 with TRBJ1-5, with 7 bases aligning to TRBD1. Per germline, CDR1 LGHNA and CDR2 YNFKEQ. The V gene end was trimmed by 0 bases and the J gene end by 5 bases; junction bases not matched to a gene: 10. The CDR3 covers 17 residues. The CDR3 here is CASSQDPTGFPDQPQHF. For the CDR3, the DNA is TGTGCCAGCAGCCAAGACCCGACAGGGTTTCCCGATCAGCCCCAGCATTTT.

The chain carries TRBV27 and TRBJ2-3; 7 bases are a match to TRBD2. The V segment lost 2 bases and the J segment 2 bases; nucleotides outside the gene matches: 4. Germline V CDR1 and CDR2: MNHEY, SMNVEV (reference sequence). The CDR3 contains 15 residues. The CDR3 protein is CASSLLAEPTDTQYF. The CDR3 nucleotides are TGTGCCAGCAGTTTACTAGCGGAGCCCACAGATACGCAGTATTTT.

The gene calls are TRBV19 and TRBJ2-3; 9 bases align to TRBD2. The CDR3 runs to 15 residues. J lost 2 bases, V lost 4 bases, and 4 bases had no gene match. Germline-derived CDR1 and CDR2 are LNHDA and SQIVND (reference sequence). CDR3 nucleotide sequence: TGTGCCAGTAGTAGGCTAGCGGGACCCACAGATACGCAGTATTTT. It is translated as CASSRLAGPTDTQYF.

The chain has TRBV5-4 and TRBJ2-2; 7 positions match TRBD2. Losses at the gene ends were 0 bases for V and 2 bases for J; bases not matched to a gene: 4. The germline V gene encodes CDR1 SGHNT and CDR2 YYREEE (reference sequence). The CDR3 spans 16 residues. The CDR3 region is CASSLETSANTGELFF. As DNA, the CDR3 is TGTGCCAGCAGCTTGGAAACTAGCGCTAACACCGGGGAGCTGTTTTTT.

This clone showed up just a few times. The chain links TRBV4-1 to TRBJ1-2, with D tentatively TRBD1 (5 bases). CDR1 is MGHRA, CDR2 YSYEKL, per germline. The CDR3 is 15 residues long. Deletions cut 4 bases from V and 3 bases from J, with 15 bases between. The CDR3 region is CASSLGRGVHYGYTF. Written as DNA, the CDR3 is TGCGCCAGCAGCCTGGGGCGGGGGGTTCACTATGGCTACACCTTC.

The chain's CDR3 is CSARDLNEQFF. In DNA, the CDR3 is TGCAGTGCTAGAGATCTCAATGAGCAGTTCTTC. The V and J genes are TRBV20-1 and TRBJ2-1; D is uncertain. The CDR3 covers 11 residues. Germline V gene sequence: CDR1 DFQATT, CDR2 SNEGSKA (reference sequence). Trimming took off 0 bases at V and 6 bases at J, with 3 bases between the two ends.

V is TRBV5-6 and J is TRBJ2-7; tentatively, D is TRBD2 (5 bases). Germline V gene lookup returns CDR1 SGHDT and CDR2 YYEEEE. The CDR3 runs to 14 residues. V was cut by 4 bases and J by 4 bases, with 15 bases left in between. CDR3: CASSLGPSGYEQYF. The CDR3 nucleotides are TGTGCCAGCAGCCTCGGTCCCTCGGGGTACGAGCAGTACTTC. The variable domain in full, with the rest retrieved from reference TRBV5-6 and TRBJ2-7, is DAGVTQSPTHLIKTRGQQVTLRCSPKSGHDTVSWYQQALGQGPQFIFQYYEEEERQRGNFPDRFSGHQFPNYSSELNVNALLLGDSALYLCASSLGPSGYEQYFGPGTRLTVT.

The rearrangement joins TRBV19 to TRBJ2-2; 9 nucleotides line up with TRBD2. Germline CDR1 reads LNHDA; CDR2 reads SQIVND (reference sequence). The V segment lost 6 bases and the J segment 3 bases; nucleotides outside the gene matches: 14. The CDR3 contains 18 residues. This chain's CDR3 is CASRPLGIAGEDTGELFF. The CDR3 DNA follows: TGTGCCAGTAGGCCTTTGGGGATAGCGGGAGAGGACACCGGGGAGCTGTTTTTT.

The chain couples TRBV6-6 to TRBJ1-4, with TRBD1 matching over 7 bases. V was pared by 7 bases and J by 10 bases, with 12 bases of the junction left unmatched. Germline V gives CDR1 MNHNY, CDR2 SVGAGI (reference sequence). The CDR3 is 14 residues long. The CDR3 region is CASNTGQSKGKLFF. In DNA form, the CDR3 reads TGTGCCAGCAACACGGGACAGAGCAAGGGAAAACTGTTTTTT.

The DNA for the CDR3 is TGTGCCAGCAGTTCACAGGGGTTGGCACCCCTCCACTTT. As protein: CASSSQGLAPLHF. The gene calls are TRBV27 and TRBJ1-6, with TRBD1 matching over 7 bases. Germline V gene data show CDR1 as MNHEY and CDR2 as SMNVEV (reference sequence). This CDR3 contains 13 residues. J was trimmed by 11 bases and V by 4 bases; bases with no gene match: 5.

The rearrangement links TRBV30 to TRBJ1-6; D is perhaps TRBD1 (5 bases). Germline V gives CDR1 GTSNPN, CDR2 SVGIG (reference sequence). This CDR3 is built from 13 residues. V lost 4 bases to trimming and J lost 5 bases, with 9 bases between them. The CDR3 region is CAWKGAHNSPLHF. The CDR3 DNA reads TGTGCCTGGAAAGGGGCTCATAATTCACCCCTCCACTTT.

V and J are TRBV4-1 and TRBJ2-3, with a possible D match to TRBD2 (6 bases). V was shortened by 2 bases and J by 1 base, with 19 bases between the two germline ends. Germline V gene lookup returns CDR1 MGHRA and CDR2 YSYEKL. This CDR3 region has 18 residues. The CDR3 region has the DNA TGCGCCAGCAGCCAAACCGCCCTTTGGCGGGGTGGCACAGATACGCAGTATTTT. Amino acid sequence: CASSQTALWRGGTDTQYF.

V gene TRBV24-1 combines with J gene TRBJ2-3, with D possibly being TRBD2 (6 bases). Per the germline V gene, CDR1 is KGHDR and CDR2 is SFDVKD. The ends were cut back, 1 base at V and 2 bases at J, with 9 bases in the middle. CDR3 size: 15 residues. The DNA for the CDR3 is TGTGCCACCAGTGATTTCGCGGGGCTCACAGATACGCAGTATTTT. Translation: CATSDFAGLTDTQYF.

This chain uses TRBV2 with TRBJ1-4; 8 bases match TRBD1. Looked up from germline, CDR1 is SNHLY and CDR2 is FYNNEI. This CDR3 is built from 15 residues. J lost 6 bases, V lost 6 bases, and 9 bases had no gene match. For the CDR3, the DNA is TGTGCCAGCAGCGACGTAGACAGGGGATATGAAAAACTGTTTTTT. This gives the protein CASSDVDRGYEKLFF.

The chain's CDR3 is CASSARWDREFGQPQHF. The CDR3 DNA reads as TGTGCCAGCAGTGCAAGGTGGGACAGGGAGTTCGGTCAGCCCCAGCATTTT. The chain uses TRBV6-1 and TRBJ1-5, with 9 bases lining up with TRBD1. V dropped 4 bases and J dropped 6; count of bases not matched to a gene: 13. The CDR3 has 17 residues. Germline values: CDR1 MNHNS, CDR2 SASEGT.

This CDR3 is CASSGKTANTEAFF. CDR3 nucleotide sequence: TGTGCCAGCAGTGGGAAGACAGCGAACACTGAAGCTTTCTTT. This chain connects TRBV25-1 to TRBJ1-1, with D tentatively TRBD1 (5 bases). V gave up 4 bases and J gave up 1 base, with 10 bases separating them. This CDR3 region has 14 residues. Germline V gene sequence: CDR1 MGHDK, CDR2 SYGVNS.

V gene TRBV2 combines with J gene TRBJ2-1; 8 bases are shared with TRBD1. V lost 8 bases and J lost 7; bases outside the gene matches: 7. From germline, CDR1 is SNHLY and CDR2 FYNNEI. The CDR3 sequence is 13 residues long. The CDR3 DNA reads TGTGCCAGCCTCGGACAGGGTTATAATGAGCAGTTCTTC. Its translation: CASLGQGYNEQFF.

The chain employs TRBV6-5 and TRBJ1-2, with 8 bases fitting TRBD1. The CDR3 has 13 residues. V trimming: 8 bases; J trimming: 6 bases; junction bases outside the gene matches: 8. The germline V gene encodes CDR1 MNHEY and CDR2 SVGAGI. CDR3 in amino acids: CASLDRGGNGYTF. Written as DNA, the CDR3 is TGTGCCAGCCTAGACAGGGGAGGGAATGGCTACACCTTC.

V usage is TRBV5-1 and J usage is TRBJ2-1, with 8 nucleotides matching TRBD2. V gave up 5 bases and J gave up 6 bases; unmatched junction bases: 10. Germline CDR1 is SGHRS and CDR2 is YFSETQ. There are 15 residues in the CDR3. The CDR3 protein is CASRSEGLASNEQFF. CDR3 nucleotides: TGCGCCAGCAGAAGCGAAGGACTAGCAAGCAATGAGCAGTTCTTC.